One and the same sample provided the 22 T cell receptor beta chains below, sequenced in a study of OX40 agonist ivuxolimab in advanced cancers. Clones were read by immunoSEQ multiplex PCR, and TCRdb kept only the in-frame ones, dropping some. The sample lists over 45,000 clones; 60% to 85% were seen once. Sequencing was performed on CD4+ or CD8+ T cells sorted from blood, taken in a trial of the OX40 agonist ivuxolimab. Receptor source: an adult with an advanced solid tumor such as melanoma, head and neck, liver or kidney cancer.

The genes are TRBV7-3 and TRBJ2-1, with D perhaps TRBD2 (6 bases). This CDR3 has 14 residues. With 7 bases removed from V and 9 bases from J, the gap between germline ends came to 19 bases. Per the germline V gene, CDR1 is SGHTA and CDR2 is FQGTGA. CDR3: CASTPGPGGTEQFF. CDR3 coding DNA: TGTGCCAGCACCCCCGGGCCCGGAGGGACTGAGCAGTTCTTC.

A few counts support this clone. The rearrangement joins TRBV5-6 to TRBJ2-1; D gene uncertain. The germline V gene has CDR1 SGHDT and CDR2 YYEEEE. The CDR3 runs to 13 residues. V was clipped by 0 bases and J by 3 bases, with 4 bases between them. The CDR3 DNA sequence: TGTGCCAGCAGCTTGGATGTCTACAATGAGCAGTTCTTC. Amino acids: CASSLDVYNEQFF.

This clone was seen only once. J is TRBJ2-7 and V is TRBV11-2, with D tentatively TRBD2 (6 bases). CDR1 and CDR2 from the germline V gene are SGHAT and FQNNGV. CDR3 size: 15 residues. V was pared by 1 base and J by 2 bases, with 12 bases between. The CDR3 DNA follows: TGTGCCAGCAGCTTAGCAGCGGAGGGGCCCTACGAGCAGTACTTC. Its translation: CASSLAAEGPYEQYF.

This clone was counted a few times. V usage is TRBV7-2 and J usage is TRBJ1-3; TRBD1 aligns across 9 bases. Per germline, CDR1 SGHTA and CDR2 FQGNSA. The CDR3 runs 18 residues. V shed 5 bases and J 2 bases; nucleotides not matched to a gene: 13. CDR3 in amino acids: CASSPTGQGLRTGNTIYF. As DNA, the CDR3 is TGTGCCAGCAGCCCCACGGGACAGGGCCTACGAACTGGAAACACCATATATTTT.

This clone was picked up one time. V usage is TRBV11-2 and J usage is TRBJ1-1; perhaps TRBD1 as D (6 bases). The V gene lost 5 bases and the J gene lost 5 bases, with 18 bases spanning the gap. This CDR3 region has 15 residues. Per the germline V gene, CDR1 is SGHAT and CDR2 is FQNNGV. In nucleotides, the CDR3 is TGTGCCAGCAGCACCCGAGGGGGGCGGGTTACTGAAGCTTTCTTT. Its translation is CASSTRGGRVTEAFF.

This chain links TRBV9 with TRBJ2-1; TRBD2 agrees at 7 bases. The germline V gene encodes CDR1 SGDLS and CDR2 YYNGEE. This CDR3 spans 16 amino acids. J lost 5 bases, V lost 4 bases, and 12 bases had no gene match. CDR3 DNA: TGTGCCAGCAGCTTTCTGGGAGCGGGGCCCAACAATGAGCAGTTCTTC. This sequence encodes CASSFLGAGPNNEQFF.

The genes are TRBV4-2 and TRBJ2-2; TRBD2 agrees at 8 bases. J lost 4 bases, V lost 5 bases, and 6 bases had no gene match. This CDR3 contains 15 residues. Germline CDR1 and CDR2: LGHNA and YNFKEQ. The CDR3 is CASSSSGSPTGELFF. In DNA form, the CDR3 reads TGTGCCAGCAGCTCCAGCGGGAGTCCCACCGGGGAGCTGTTTTTT.

The V call is TRBV28, the J call TRBJ2-1; D is uncertain. In germline, CDR1 is MDHEN, CDR2 SYDVKM. CDR3 length: 12 residues. The V and J ends lost 2 bases and 7 bases respectively, with 6 bases between them. For the CDR3, the DNA is TGTGCCAGCAGTTTAATCCGGAATGAGCAGTTCTTC. As protein: CASSLIRNEQFF.

This chain uses TRBV9 with TRBJ1-6; D is ambiguous. This CDR3 contains 17 residues. Germline-derived CDR1 and CDR2 are SGDLS and YYNGEE. V shed 0 bases and J shed 0 bases, with 10 bases lying between them. CDR3 sequence reads: CASSVEAQSSYNSPLHF. Here the CDR3 DNA reads TGTGCCAGCAGCGTAGAGGCACAGAGCTCCTATAATTCACCCCTCCACTTT.

The V and J genes are TRBV6-5 and TRBJ2-6; D is uncertain. Germline-derived CDR1 and CDR2 are MNHEY and SVGAGI. The CDR3 runs 13 residues. The ends were cut back, 4 bases at V and 1 base at J, with 2 bases in the middle. CDR3 protein: CASSWSGANVLTF. CDR3 in DNA: TGTGCCAGCAGTTGGTCTGGGGCCAACGTCCTGACTTTC.

In its sample, this clone was seen a few times. The chain links TRBV7-8 to TRBJ1-1; 8 bases fit TRBD1. Germline trimming cut 5 bases from V and 10 bases from J; bases unmatched to any gene: 12. The CDR3 spans 14 residues. Germline CDR1 reads SGHVS; CDR2 reads FQNEAQ. The CDR3 coding sequence is TGTGCCAGCAGCCAAGGGACAGGATCAGGTGGAGCTTTCTTT. As protein: CASSQGTGSGGAFF.

The chain has TRBV6-5 and TRBJ2-7, with 11 nucleotides matching TRBD1. From germline, CDR1 is MNHEY and CDR2 SVGAGI. Trimming cost V 7 bases and J 0 bases; bases outside gene matches: 2. The CDR3 sequence is 14 residues long. The CDR3 loop is CASTGTGGSYEQYF. In nucleotides, the CDR3 is TGTGCCAGCACCGGGACAGGGGGCTCCTACGAGCAGTACTTC.

V and J are TRBV2 and TRBJ2-7; no definite D call. The germline V and J ends were trimmed by 4 bases and 3 bases, with 10 bases remaining between them. This CDR3 contains 13 residues. Germline values: CDR1 SNHLY, CDR2 FYNNEI. The CDR3 is CASSGDSFYEQYF. In nucleotides, the CDR3 is TGTGCCAGCAGTGGTGACTCCTTCTACGAGCAGTACTTC.

The chain uses TRBV7-2 and TRBJ1-1, with a weak D call TRBD1 (5 bases). Germline lookup yields CDR1 SGHTA and CDR2 FQGNSA. The CDR3 is made up of 13 amino acids. The V end was cut by 5 bases, the J end by 3 bases, with 10 bases between. The DNA of the CDR3 is TGTGCCAGCAGCATGCAGGGTTACACTGAAGCTTTCTTT. Residues: CASSMQGYTEAFF.

The J gene is TRBJ1-4, the V gene TRBV19; D is undetermined. V dropped 6 bases and J dropped 3 bases, with 14 bases sitting between them. The CDR3 is made up of 15 amino acids. The germline gives CDR1 LNHDA, CDR2 SQIVND (reference sequence). CDR3 DNA sequence: TGTGCCAGTAGCCGGCTGGTGGGAGCTAATGAAAAACTGTTTTTT. It yields the protein CASSRLVGANEKLFF. Together with reference TRBV19 and TRBJ1-4, the CDR3 gives the full variable domain: DGGITQSPKYLFRKEGQNVTLSCEQNLNHDAMYWYRQDPGQGLRLIYYSQIVNDFQKGDIAEGYSVSREKKESFPLTVTSAQKNPTAFYLCASSRLVGANEKLFFGSGTQLSVL.

The J gene is TRBJ1-1, the V gene TRBV21-1. TRBV21-1 is labeled a pseudogene. The CDR3 covers 12 residues. DNA for the CDR3: TGTGCCAGCAGCAAAGCGCCGAGTGAAGCTTTCTTT. This gives the protein CASSKAPSEAFF.

The V gene is TRBV6-5, the J gene TRBJ2-2, with D maybe TRBD1 (5 bases). V dropped 8 bases and J dropped 3 bases, with 16 bases sitting between them. CDR1 MNHEY and CDR2 SVGAGI come from the germline V gene. There are 15 residues in the CDR3. CDR3 DNA sequence: TGTGCCAGCGGGTTGACAGCGCGTTACACCGGGGAGCTGTTTTTT. Translation: CASGLTARYTGELFF.

The chain carries TRBV30 and TRBJ1-1, with TRBD1 as a possible D gene (5 bases). Germline V gene lookup returns CDR1 GTSNPN and CDR2 SVGIG (reference sequence). V lost 4 bases, J lost 1 base, and 10 bases lay in between. The CDR3 loop spans 13 amino acids. In nucleotides, the CDR3 is TGTGCCTGGACCAGGGTTTCGAACACTGAAGCTTTCTTT. Translating gives CAWTRVSNTEAFF.

This clone was observed a few times. This chain uses TRBV7-6 with TRBJ2-1, with D tentatively TRBD1 (6 bases). From germline, CDR1 is SGHVS and CDR2 FNYEAQ. V lost 5 bases, J lost 5 bases, and 10 bases lay in between. The CDR3 spans 13 residues. The CDR3 region is CASSLGQHNEQFF. In DNA, the CDR3 is TGTGCCAGCAGCCTTGGACAGCACAATGAGCAGTTCTTC.

This clone was counted between two and nine times. The V call is TRBV10-2, the J call TRBJ2-3, with D perhaps being TRBD1 or TRBD2 (5 bases each). The CDR3 extends over 14 amino acids. The V end was cut by 0 bases, the J end by 1 base, with 5 bases between. CDR1 and CDR2 from the germline V gene are WSHSY and SAAADI. The chain's CDR3 is CASSESGRTDTQYF. CDR3 coding DNA: TGCGCCAGCAGTGAGTCGGGACGCACAGATACGCAGTATTTT.

The chain has TRBV7-8 and TRBJ2-3, with D unclear. Germline V gene lookup returns CDR1 SGHVS and CDR2 FQNEAQ. With 3 bases removed from V and 4 bases from J, the gap between germline ends came to 2 bases. The CDR3 runs to 11 residues. The CDR3 bases are TGTGCCAGCAGCTTTGCAGATACGCAGTATTTT. It is translated as CASSFADTQYF.

The chain has TRBV11-1 and TRBJ2-7; perhaps TRBD2 as D (5 bases). Trimming shortened V by 2 bases and J by 4 bases, and 15 bases separated the two germline ends. Germline V CDR1 and CDR2: SGHAT, FQDESV (reference sequence). The CDR3 has 15 amino acids. CDR3 nucleotide sequence: TGTGCCAGCAGCTTACGGGCGGGTCCCCCTTACGAGCAGTACTTC. This encodes CASSLRAGPPYEQYF. Full variable domain (missing parts from reference TRBV11-1 and TRBJ2-7): EAEVAQSPRYKITEKSQAVAFWCDPISGHATLYWYRQILGQGPELLVQFQDESVVDDSQLPKDRFSAERLKGVDSTLKIQPAELGDSAMYLCASSLRAGPPYEQYFGPGTRLTVT.